These 26 T cell receptor beta chains came from one sample sequenced in a study of cytomegalovirus exposure and HLA in healthy donors (dated by TCRdb to about 2017). Library preparation employed the immunoSEQ multiplex PCR assay. A mixture of 60 forward primers for TCR Vbeta segments and 13 reverse primers for TCR Jbeta segments was used in the multiplex PCR. TCRdb obtained this table from immuneACCESS and retained in-frame rearrangements with V and J assigned. These tables miss some clones; where compared with another copy, unresolved V genes account for less than half of the shortfall, and the remainder is unexplained. The data table for this sample lists approximately 120,000 clones. The top ten constitute 2% to 2.5% of the sample. Sequencing used PBMCs. Receptors were obtained from a man aged 40-49 years in good health and CMV-seronegative.

This chain links TRBV11-3 with TRBJ2-4; maybe TRBD1 (6 bases). The CDR3 is made up of 13 amino acids. From germline, CDR1 is SGHNT and CDR2 YENEEA. V was pared by 0 bases and J by 13 bases, with 13 bases between. The CDR3 nucleotides read TGTGCCAGCAGCTTAGAGGACGGGACAAAGCAGTACTTC. The encoded protein is CASSLEDGTKQYF.

This sequence joins TRBV19 and TRBJ1-2, with 7 bases lining up with TRBD1. Trimming at V came to 6 bases and at J to 6 bases, leaving 7 bases not matched to a gene. This CDR3 spans 13 amino acids. The germline V gene has CDR1 LNHDA and CDR2 SQIVND (reference sequence). The CDR3 sequence: CASSPQGEDGYTF. CDR3 DNA: TGTGCCAGTAGCCCTCAGGGGGAGGATGGCTACACCTTC.

The rearrangement joins TRBV5-6 to TRBJ2-3; a possible D gene is TRBD2 (5 bases). Trimming removed 3 bases from V and 5 bases from J, with 19 bases in between. The CDR3 has 16 amino acids. Germline loops: CDR1 SGHDT, CDR2 YYEEEE. This chain's CDR3 is CASSSDLSGSVDTQYF. The CDR3 coding sequence is TGTGCCAGCAGCTCCGACCTGTCGGGGTCGGTAGATACGCAGTATTTT.

The gene calls are TRBV25-1 and TRBJ2-6, with unresolved D. V shed 2 bases and J shed 0 bases, with 11 bases lying between them. The CDR3 runs 17 residues. Germline CDR1 reads MGHDK; CDR2 reads SYGVNS. The CDR3 DNA follows: TGTGCCAGCAGTGAAGGGCAGTTAAGCTCTGGGGCCAACGTCCTGACTTTC. Protein sequence: CASSEGQLSSGANVLTF.

V and J are TRBV2 and TRBJ2-7; D possibly corresponds to TRBD2 (6 bases). V was pared by 7 bases and J by 0 bases, with 13 bases between. Germline V CDR1 and CDR2: SNHLY, FYNNEI. The CDR3 loop spans 14 amino acids. CDR3 bases: TGTGCCAGCACCCGCGGGAACCCCTCCTACGAGCAGTACTTC. Protein product: CASTRGNPSYEQYF.

The chain joins TRBV11-1 to TRBJ2-4; possibly TRBD1 for D (6 bases). The CDR3 loop spans 16 amino acids. Trimming shortened V by 5 bases and J by 2 bases, and 16 bases separated the two germline ends. CDR1 is SGHAT and CDR2 is FQDESV in the germline V gene (reference sequence). CDR3 loop: CASSKGGQGSKNIQYF. The CDR3 DNA reads as TGTGCCAGCAGCAAGGGCGGGCAGGGGTCCAAAAACATTCAGTACTTC.

V usage is TRBV7-2 and J usage is TRBJ2-1, with unresolved D. Germline CDR1 is SGHTA and CDR2 is FQGNSA. The CDR3 covers 14 residues. V lost 4 bases and J 0 bases, leaving 7 bases between the germline ends. CDR3 in amino acids: CASSSPNSYNEQFF. For the CDR3, the DNA is TGTGCCAGCAGCTCCCCAAACTCCTACAATGAGCAGTTCTTC.

CDR3 coding DNA: TGTGCCAGCAGCGCTCGACAGGGCACCTACGAGCAGTACTTC. Amino acids: CASSARQGTYEQYF. The chain is built from TRBV11-2 and TRBJ2-7; 7 bases align to TRBD1. Germline trimming cut 5 bases from V and 2 bases from J; bases unmatched to any gene: 6. The CDR3 runs to 14 residues. From germline, CDR1 is SGHAT and CDR2 FQNNGV.

By frequency, this clone registers medium-sized (0.01 to 0.1%). The rearrangement links TRBV19 to TRBJ1-3; 7 bases are a match to TRBD1. Germline V gene data show CDR1 as LNHDA and CDR2 as SQIVND (reference sequence). V was clipped by 3 bases and J by 0 bases; unmatched bases: 11. The CDR3 length is 18 residues. CDR3 loop: CASSMAGQASDSGNTIYF. CDR3 coding DNA: TGTGCCAGTAGTATGGCCGGACAGGCATCGGACTCTGGAAACACCATATATTTT.

The genes are TRBV11-3 and TRBJ2-7, with TRBD1 matching 8 bases. Per germline, CDR1 SGHNT and CDR2 YENEEA. CDR3 length: 13 residues. V lost 1 base, J lost 7 bases, and 3 bases stayed unmatched. DNA for the CDR3: TGTGCCAGCAGCTTAGGGACAGGGAGGGAGCAGTACTTC. This translates into CASSLGTGREQYF.

This rearrangement joins TRBV6-6 to TRBJ2-1; D not resolved. This CDR3 has 16 amino acids. The V end lost 0 bases, the J end lost 5 bases, and 14 bases lay between the germline ends. CDR1 MNHNY and CDR2 SVGAGI come from the germline V gene (reference sequence). Here the CDR3 reads CASSYSSGRVNNEQFF. DNA of the CDR3: TGTGCCAGCAGTTACTCCTCGGGTCGAGTGAACAATGAGCAGTTCTTC.

The J gene is TRBJ2-7, the V gene TRBV5-4; 11 bases are shared with TRBD2. With V trimmed by 3 bases and J by 1 base, 9 bases remained unmatched. The CDR3 has 17 amino acids. Germline V gives CDR1 SGHNT, CDR2 YYREEE (reference sequence). The CDR3 nucleotides read TGTGCCAGCAGCTCCCGAGGGGTAGCGGGAGGGTCCTACGAGCAGTACTTC. Protein product: CASSSRGVAGGSYEQYF.

V usage is TRBV29-1 and J usage is TRBJ1-5, with D perhaps TRBD1 (6 bases). This CDR3 spans 13 amino acids. Germline V gene sequence: CDR1 SQVTM, CDR2 ANQGSEA. The V end was cut by 7 bases, the J end by 4 bases, with 14 bases between. This CDR3 reads CSGQTGSNQPQHF. The CDR3 bases are TGCAGCGGCCAGACAGGCTCTAATCAGCCCCAGCATTTT.

V and J are TRBV7-2 and TRBJ2-2; D is perhaps TRBD2 (5 bases). Germline CDR1 and CDR2: SGHTA and FQGNSA. Trimming pared 4 bases from V and 6 bases from J, leaving 12 bases between. The CDR3 spans 14 residues. Written as DNA, the CDR3 is TGTGCCAGCAGCTCTAGCCTGGGGTCCGGGGAGCTGTTTTTT. Translation: CASSSSLGSGELFF.

The rearrangement links TRBV10-1 to TRBJ2-1, with D hard to call. Trimming took 8 bases from V and 3 from J, leaving 8 bases between them. CDR1 and CDR2 (germline): WNHNN, SYGVQD (reference sequence). The CDR3 consists of 12 residues. The CDR3 sequence is CASGDNYNEQFF. CDR3 sequence (DNA): TGCGCCAGCGGAGATAACTACAATGAGCAGTTCTTC.

The chain carries TRBV4-1 and TRBJ2-5; 8 nucleotides line up with TRBD2. This CDR3 comprises 15 residues. With V trimmed by 1 base and J by 5 bases, 6 bases remained unmatched. Germline CDR1 MGHRA, CDR2 YSYEKL. The CDR3 region has the DNA TGCGCCAGCAGCCAAGCCGGGACTAGAGGGGAGACCCAGTACTTC. Translated, it gives CASSQAGTRGETQYF.

This chain links TRBV30 with TRBJ2-7; possibly TRBD2 for D (5 bases). The V and J ends lost 4 bases and 5 bases respectively, with 18 bases between them. CDR1 and CDR2 from the germline V gene are GTSNPN and SVGIG (reference sequence). This CDR3 has 14 residues. Written as DNA, the CDR3 is TGTGCCTGGACTCAACGGCGGGTCAGCCACGAGCAGTACTTC. Translation: CAWTQRRVSHEQYF.

The CDR3 is CASSVVGLAGGGEQYF. The DNA for the CDR3 is TGCGCCAGCAGCGTGGTTGGACTAGCGGGAGGTGGCGAGCAGTACTTC. The rearrangement links TRBV5-1 to TRBJ2-7; 14 nucleotides line up with TRBD2. CDR1 is SGHRS, CDR2 YFSETQ, per germline. The length of the CDR3 is 16 residues. The V gene end was trimmed by 4 bases and the J gene end by 6 bases; junction bases not matched to a gene: 9.

The rearrangement uses TRBV7-9 and TRBJ2-7; weak D call: TRBD2 (6 bases). The CDR3 totals 16 residues. Germline CDR1 is SEHNR and CDR2 is FQNEAQ (reference sequence). V was pared by 4 bases and J by 1 base, with 17 bases between. In nucleotides, the CDR3 is TGTGCCAGCAGCTCCGCAGGAGGGATGGGGTCCTACGAGCAGTACTTC. This encodes CASSSAGGMGSYEQYF. Full variable domain (outside the CDR3, taken from reference TRBV7-9 and TRBJ2-7): DTGVSQNPRHKITKRGQNVTFRCDPISEHNRLYWYRQTLGQGPEFLTYFQNEAQLEKSRLLSDRFSAERPKGSFSTLEIQRTEQGDSAMYLCASSSAGGMGSYEQYFGPGTRLTVT.

The chain combines TRBV6-1 with TRBJ2-7; 7 bases are shared with TRBD2. Germline V gene lookup returns CDR1 MNHNS and CDR2 SASEGT. Losses at the gene ends were 8 bases for V and 5 bases for J; bases not matched to a gene: 9. The CDR3 is 13 residues long. In nucleotides, the CDR3 is TGTGCCAGCCGTTGGGCGGGAGAGGACGAGCAGTACTTC. This codes for CASRWAGEDEQYF.

V is TRBV29-1 and J is TRBJ1-1; the D gene is possibly TRBD1 (5 bases). Per the germline V gene, CDR1 is SQVTM and CDR2 is ANQGSEA. The CDR3 consists of 14 residues. Trimming pared 2 bases from V and 1 base from J, leaving 11 bases between. In DNA, the CDR3 is TGCAGCGTTGAATTAGGCGGGGGGAACACTGAAGCTTTCTTT. It yields the protein CSVELGGGNTEAFF.

V and J are TRBV7-6 and TRBJ2-3; 8 bases fit TRBD2. Per the germline V gene, CDR1 is SGHVS and CDR2 is FNYEAQ. V lost 0 bases, J lost 8 bases, and 13 bases stayed unmatched. The CDR3 runs 17 residues. The CDR3 bases are TGTGCCAGCAGCTTAGCAGGCGGGACTAGTAATTTGGGTACGCAGTATTTT. It yields the protein CASSLAGGTSNLGTQYF. Based on the CDR3 plus reference TRBV7-6 and TRBJ2-3, the full variable domain is GAGVSQSPRYKVTKRGQDVALRCDPISGHVSLYWYRQALGQGPEFLTYFNYEAQQDKSGLPNDRFSAERPEGSISTLTIQRTEQRDSAMYRCASSLAGGTSNLGTQYFGPGTRLTVL.

The chain has TRBV30 and TRBJ2-2; 10 nucleotides align to TRBD1. J gave up 4 bases and V 7 bases, and 9 bases lay outside the gene matches. Germline-derived CDR1 and CDR2 are GTSNPN and SVGIG (reference sequence). This CDR3 is built from 15 residues. The CDR3, as DNA: TGTGCCTCCCCTCTGACAGGGGGCTTCACCGGGGAGCTGTTTTTT. Its protein is CASPLTGGFTGELFF.

The chain carries TRBV30 and TRBJ1-4, with a weak D call TRBD1 (5 bases). This CDR3 has 15 amino acids. Deletions cut 5 bases from V and 5 bases from J, with 18 bases between. Germline V gene data show CDR1 as GTSNPN and CDR2 as SVGIG (reference sequence). The CDR3 protein is CAWGGPGKGNEKLFF. For the CDR3, the DNA is TGTGCCTGGGGTGGGCCAGGGAAAGGGAATGAAAAACTGTTTTTT.

This chain links TRBV19 with TRBJ1-5; D possibly corresponds to TRBD1 (5 bases). With 7 bases removed from V and 3 bases from J, the gap between germline ends came to 28 bases. The V gene's germline CDR1 is LNHDA and CDR2 SQIVND (reference sequence). There are 19 residues in the CDR3. CDR3 region: CASTSLQGTLGRDNQPQHF. The DNA for the CDR3 is TGTGCCAGTACCTCCCTGCAAGGGACTCTGGGGCGAGACAATCAGCCCCAGCATTTT.

This rearrangement joins TRBV10-1 to TRBJ1-2; TRBD1 matches 9 bases. Trimming at V came to 7 bases and at J to 5 bases, leaving 17 bases not matched to a gene. Germline CDR1 is WNHNN and CDR2 is SYGVQD (reference sequence). The CDR3 totals 17 residues. CDR3 sequence reads: CASMTSPTGGASYGYTF. DNA of the CDR3: TGCGCCAGCATGACATCCCCTACAGGGGGCGCCTCGTATGGCTACACCTTC.